These T cell receptor beta chains were read from a single sample in a study of T-cell reconstitution after alpha-beta-depleted transplantation in children. TCRdb re-called the PCR reads through MiXCR, storing one row per CDR3 protein. Among fewer than 250,000 distinct CDR3 sequences listed, about 15% were seen once. Sequencing was performed on PBMCs, mostly from graft donor cells, taken 360 days after TCRalphabeta/CD19-depleted stem cell transplant. The origin of the receptors is a male patient aged 2 to 10 who had a stem cell transplant for acute lymphoblastic leukemia, so the T cells may come from the graft donor. Each CDR3 is given with its conserved first and last residue. D genes are given only for firm matches. Clone size appears in some rows only: once, few, many, or a class for an expanded clone.

j_gene: TRBJ2-5
abundance: NA
v_gene: TRBV4-2
d_gene: NA
CDR3aa: CASSQDLARASSF
CDR3nt: TGTGCCAGCAGCCAAGACCTGGCCCGGGCTTCCTCCTTC

j_gene: TRBJ2-1
abundance: few
v_gene: TRBV19
d_gene: NA
CDR3aa: CASSVGTLGRNEQFF
CDR3nt: TGTGCCAGTAGTGTCGGGACTCTGGGGCGCAATGAGCAGTTCTTC

j_gene: TRBJ2-7
abundance: few
v_gene: TRBV7-9
d_gene: NA
CDR3aa: CASRPDSYEQYF
CDR3nt: TGTGCCAGCAGACCCGACAGCTACGAGCAGTACTTC

j_gene: TRBJ2-7
abundance: NA
v_gene: TRBV4-3
d_gene: NA
CDR3aa: CASSQEAGAGRTGEQYF
CDR3nt: TGCGCCAGCAGCCAAGAAGCAGGGGCAGGGCGTACGGGCGAGCAGTACTTC

j_gene: TRBJ2-5
abundance: once
v_gene: TRBV7-6
d_gene: TRBD1
CDR3aa: CASSLGADREETQYF
CDR3nt: TGTGCCAGCAGCTTAGGGGCCGACAGGGAAGAGACCCAGTACTTC

j_gene: TRBJ2-2
abundance: few
v_gene: TRBV6-2/TRBV6-3
d_gene: TRBD2
CDR3aa: CASSYSYHGEGWRELFF
CDR3nt: TGTGCCAGCAGTTACTCGTATCACGGGGAGGGTTGGCGGGAGCTGTTTTTT

j_gene: TRBJ2-1
abundance: few
v_gene: TRBV6-2/TRBV6-3
d_gene: NA
CDR3aa: CASSSSVSSRREQFF
CDR3nt: TGTGCCAGCAGTTCCTCTGTGTCTAGCCGTCGTGAGCAGTTCTTC

j_gene: TRBJ1-1
abundance: few
v_gene: TRBV5-1
d_gene: TRBD1
CDR3aa: CASSRSTGMNTEAFF
CDR3nt: TGCGCCAGCAGCCGCTCGACAGGGATGAACACTGAAGCTTTCTTT

j_gene: TRBJ2-2
abundance: few
v_gene: TRBV9
d_gene: NA
CDR3aa: CASSLTGSNTGELFF
CDR3nt: TGTGCCAGCAGCCTAACAGGGTCGAACACCGGGGAGCTGTTTTTT

j_gene: TRBJ2-1
abundance: NA
v_gene: TRBV18
d_gene: TRBD2
CDR3aa: CASSSGLAIVYNEQFF
CDR3nt: TGTGCCAGCTCGTCGGGACTAGCGATTGTCTACAATGAGCAGTTCTTC

j_gene: TRBJ2-5
abundance: NA
v_gene: TRBV18
d_gene: NA
CDR3aa: CASSPSRGRETQYF
CDR3nt: TGTGCCAGCTCACCGTCCAGGGGAAGAGAGACCCAGTACTTC

j_gene: TRBJ2-1
abundance: many
v_gene: TRBV7-6
d_gene: NA
CDR3aa: CASSSPLNNEQFF
CDR3nt: TGTGCCAGCAGCTCCCCGCTTAACAATGAGCAGTTCTTC

j_gene: TRBJ1-2
abundance: few
v_gene: TRBV3-1
d_gene: TRBD1
CDR3aa: CASSPQGSRGYTF
CDR3nt: TGTGCCAGCAGCCCACAGGGGTCTCGGGGCTACACCTTC

j_gene: TRBJ2-5
abundance: few
v_gene: TRBV2
d_gene: NA
CDR3aa: CASRGWAETQYF
CDR3nt: TGTGCCAGCAGGGGGTGGGCAGAGACCCAGTACTTC

j_gene: TRBJ1-2
abundance: few
v_gene: TRBV5-1
d_gene: TRBD1
CDR3aa: CASSRQGDDYGYTF
CDR3nt: TGCGCCAGCAGCCGACAGGGTGATGACTATGGCTACACCTTC

j_gene: TRBJ2-1
abundance: NA
v_gene: TRBV5-6
d_gene: NA
CDR3aa: CASSLYRGLAYYNEQFF
CDR3nt: TGTGCCAGCAGCTTGTATCGGGGTCTAGCGTACTACAATGAGCAGTTCTTC

j_gene: TRBJ2-7
abundance: NA
v_gene: TRBV6-1
d_gene: TRBD1
CDR3aa: CATRGPGQATYEQYF
CDR3nt: TGTGCCACCAGGGGTCCAGGACAGGCAACCTACGAGCAGTACTTC

j_gene: TRBJ1-5
abundance: NA
v_gene: TRBV5-1
d_gene: TRBD1
CDR3aa: CASSLGQGDNQPQHF
CDR3nt: TGCGCCAGCAGCTTGGGGCAGGGGGATAATCAGCCCCAGCATTTT

j_gene: TRBJ2-2
abundance: NA
v_gene: TRBV7-8
d_gene: TRBD2
CDR3aa: CAFLGLAGLTTGELFF
CDR3nt: TGTGCCTTCCTGGGACTAGCGGGGTTGACCACCGGGGAGCTGTTTTTT

j_gene: TRBJ2-3
abundance: NA
v_gene: TRBV4-2
d_gene: TRBD2
CDR3aa: CASSQVQLAGGRGTDTQYF
CDR3nt: TGTGCCAGCAGCCAAGTTCAACTAGCGGGGGGGAGGGGCACAGATACGCAGTATTTT

j_gene: TRBJ2-5
abundance: many
v_gene: TRBV9
d_gene: TRBD2
CDR3aa: CASSAGLVGETQYF
CDR3nt: TGTGCCAGCAGCGCCGGACTAGTCGGGGAGACCCAGTACTTC

j_gene: TRBJ1-1
abundance: NA
v_gene: TRBV19
d_gene: NA
CDR3aa: CASSRTRDTEAFF
CDR3nt: TGTGCCAGTAGTAGGACAAGGGACACTGAAGCTTTCTTT

j_gene: TRBJ2-7
abundance: NA
v_gene: TRBV27
d_gene: TRBD2
CDR3aa: CASGLGGSSYEQYF
CDR3nt: TGTGCCAGCGGCCTCGGGGGGAGCTCCTACGAGCAGTACTTC

j_gene: TRBJ2-7
abundance: few
v_gene: TRBV3-1
d_gene: TRBD1
CDR3aa: CASSDRGPTYEQYF
CDR3nt: TGTGCCAGCAGCGACAGGGGACCCACCTACGAGCAGTACTTC

j_gene: TRBJ2-3
abundance: NA
v_gene: TRBV12-3/TRBV12-4
d_gene: TRBD1
CDR3aa: CASSSRGLLDNWADTQYF
CDR3nt: TGTGCCAGCAGTTCAAGGGGGCTGCTAGACAATTGGGCCGATACGCAGTATTTT

j_gene: TRBJ2-7
abundance: NA
v_gene: TRBV2
d_gene: TRBD1
CDR3aa: CASRGQRGLGEQYF
CDR3nt: TGTGCCAGCAGAGGACAGAGGGGGCTAGGCGAGCAGTACTTC

j_gene: TRBJ1-5
abundance: NA
v_gene: TRBV4-1
d_gene: NA
CDR3aa: CASSQTGRRPQHF
CDR3nt: TGCGCCAGCAGCCAAACAGGGAGGAGGCCCCAGCATTTT

j_gene: TRBJ2-3
abundance: few
v_gene: TRBV7-9
d_gene: TRBD1
CDR3aa: CASSRQQGFGDTQYF
CDR3nt: TGTGCCAGCAGCCGACAACAGGGGTTTGGAGATACGCAGTATTTT

j_gene: TRBJ2-7
abundance: few
v_gene: TRBV9
d_gene: NA
CDR3aa: CASSVGVKQDEQYF
CDR3nt: TGTGCCAGCAGCGTGGGGGTGAAACAGGACGAGCAGTACTTC

j_gene: TRBJ2-3
abundance: NA
v_gene: TRBV7-9
d_gene: TRBD2
CDR3aa: CASSPRLAGAPGDTQYF
CDR3nt: TGTGCCAGCAGCCCAAGACTAGCGGGGGCACCGGGGGATACGCAGTATTTT

j_gene: TRBJ1-4
abundance: few
v_gene: TRBV20-1
d_gene: NA
CDR3aa: CSAEHEKLFF
CDR3nt: TGCAGTGCCGAACATGAAAAACTGTTTTTT

j_gene: TRBJ1-1
abundance: many
v_gene: TRBV29-1
d_gene: NA
CDR3aa: CSVESGVAEAFF
CDR3nt: TGCAGCGTTGAATCAGGGGTCGCTGAAGCTTTCTTT

j_gene: TRBJ2-1
abundance: few
v_gene: TRBV4-3
d_gene: NA
CDR3aa: CASSQDSRSYNEQFF
CDR3nt: TGCGCCAGCAGCCAGGACTCACGCTCCTACAATGAGCAGTTCTTC

j_gene: TRBJ2-1
abundance: many
v_gene: TRBV20-1
d_gene: TRBD2
CDR3aa: CSAKLAGAPEDEQFF
CDR3nt: TGCAGTGCTAAATTAGCGGGGGCCCCCGAAGATGAGCAGTTCTTC

j_gene: TRBJ2-4
abundance: NA
v_gene: TRBV6-5
d_gene: TRBD2
CDR3aa: CASSPRTSGNIQYF
CDR3nt: TGTGCCAGCAGCCCAAGGACTAGCGGAAACATTCAGTACTTC

j_gene: TRBJ1-1
abundance: NA
v_gene: TRBV6-2/TRBV6-3
d_gene: TRBD1
CDR3aa: CASSYRTGGSGNTEAFF
CDR3nt: TGTGCCAGCAGTTACCGGACAGGGGGCAGCGGTAACACTGAAGCTTTCTTT

j_gene: TRBJ2-5
abundance: few
v_gene: TRBV5-1
d_gene: NA
CDR3aa: CASSFAEETQYF
CDR3nt: TGCGCCAGCAGCTTTGCAGAAGAGACCCAGTACTTC

j_gene: TRBJ1-2
abundance: NA
v_gene: TRBV6-2/TRBV6-3
d_gene: TRBD1
CDR3aa: CASSFLLDRGDGYTF
CDR3nt: TGTGCCAGCAGTTTTCTCCTGGACAGGGGGGACGGCTACACCTTC

j_gene: TRBJ1-5
abundance: few
v_gene: TRBV24-1
d_gene: NA
CDR3aa: CATSAMDSPNQPQHF
CDR3nt: TGTGCCACCAGTGCCATGGACAGTCCGAATCAGCCCCAGCATTTT

j_gene: TRBJ1-2
abundance: NA
v_gene: TRBV19
d_gene: NA
CDR3aa: CASSDWDKANYGYTF
CDR3nt: TGTGCCAGTTCGGATTGGGACAAAGCTAACTATGGCTACACCTTC

j_gene: TRBJ2-3
abundance: many
v_gene: TRBV10-3
d_gene: TRBD2
CDR3aa: CAISSGGTDTQYF
CDR3nt: TGTGCCATCAGTAGCGGGGGCACAGATACGCAGTATTTT

j_gene: TRBJ2-7
abundance: NA
v_gene: TRBV27
d_gene: NA
CDR3aa: CASSIGPAYEQYF
CDR3nt: TGTGCCAGCAGTATCGGGCCAGCCTACGAGCAGTACTTC

j_gene: TRBJ1-1
abundance: few
v_gene: TRBV12-3/TRBV12-4
d_gene: TRBD1
CDR3aa: CASRQSGTPGGWTEAFF
CDR3nt: TGTGCCAGCAGACAATCCGGGACCCCAGGGGGATGGACTGAAGCTTTCTTT

j_gene: TRBJ2-1
abundance: NA
v_gene: TRBV3-1
d_gene: TRBD2
CDR3aa: CASNKLAGGYNEQFF
CDR3nt: TGTGCCAGCAACAAACTAGCGGGGGGGTACAATGAGCAGTTCTTC

j_gene: TRBJ1-5
abundance: many
v_gene: TRBV6-5
d_gene: NA
CDR3aa: CASSLQENQPQHF
CDR3nt: TGTGCCAGCAGTTTACAGGAAAATCAGCCCCAGCATTTT

j_gene: TRBJ2-2
abundance: NA
v_gene: TRBV14
d_gene: NA
CDR3aa: CASSQETGELFF
CDR3nt: TGTGCCAGCAGCCAGGAAACCGGGGAGCTGTTTTTT

j_gene: TRBJ2-7
abundance: few
v_gene: TRBV29-1
d_gene: NA
CDR3aa: CSVLRDTQGEQYF
CDR3nt: TGCAGCGTTCTCCGGGACACCCAGGGGGAGCAGTACTTC

j_gene: TRBJ1-1
abundance: NA
v_gene: TRBV15
d_gene: NA
CDR3aa: CATSRDLGLNTEAFF
CDR3nt: TGTGCCACCAGCAGAGATTTGGGGCTGAACACTGAAGCTTTCTTT

j_gene: TRBJ2-7
abundance: many
v_gene: TRBV18
d_gene: TRBD1
CDR3aa: CASSPPGQGAYEQYF
CDR3nt: TGTGCCAGCTCACCTCCGGGACAGGGGGCTTACGAGCAGTACTTC

j_gene: TRBJ2-7
abundance: NA
v_gene: TRBV6-5
d_gene: NA
CDR3aa: CASSYSGAYPGYEQYF
CDR3nt: TGTGCCAGCAGTTACTCCGGGGCCTACCCTGGCTACGAGCAGTACTTC

j_gene: TRBJ2-3
abundance: few
v_gene: TRBV29-1
d_gene: TRBD2
CDR3aa: CSVFGLAGADTQYF
CDR3nt: TGCAGCGTTTTCGGACTAGCGGGAGCGGATACGCAGTATTTT

j_gene: TRBJ2-2
abundance: few
v_gene: TRBV27
d_gene: TRBD2
CDR3aa: CASSLHPGLAGGETGELFF
CDR3nt: TGTGCCAGCAGTTTACATCCGGGACTAGCGGGGGGAGAGACCGGGGAGCTGTTTTTT

j_gene: TRBJ2-2
abundance: few
v_gene: TRBV5-5
d_gene: NA
CDR3aa: CASSDVGSNTGELFF
CDR3nt: TGTGCCAGCAGCGATGTAGGGAGTAACACCGGGGAGCTGTTTTTT

j_gene: TRBJ2-1
abundance: NA
v_gene: TRBV4-2
d_gene: TRBD2
CDR3aa: CASSLAGDHEQFF
CDR3nt: TGTGCCAGCAGCCTAGCGGGAGACCACGAGCAGTTCTTC